The source of this T cell receptor beta chain is a study of blood T cell repertoires in COVID-19. Study in general: The samples span acute and convalescent COVID-19 from the United States, Italy and Spain. PBMCs, B-cell-depleted T cells, or T cells were the source of the cDNA or gDNA that made up the material.

Seattle's cohort entered during active infection and was followed longitudinally. The germline gives CDR1 GTSNPN, CDR2 SVGIG (reference sequence). This CDR3 has 15 amino acids. As concerns this clone: The junction shows a germline mismatch at one end, possibly a read error.

As handled by the study authors: The authors estimated nucleated cell counts from reference gene primer amplification. This table comes from immunoSEQ multiplex PCR, and its TCRdb copy is limited to in-frame clones, with some not included. For V, J and clone size, that table is used; D and trimming come from the DNA. In the table there are 200,000 or so clones, about 93% of which are singletons. The genes are TRBV30 and TRBJ1-5; D call uncertain. Material for sequencing was peripheral blood. The receptor was derived from a man aged 55 to 70 with COVID-19, enrolled during active disease. The CDR3 DNA sequence: TGTGCCTGGAGTGATGATAGTTTGCGCAACCAGCCCCAGCATTTT. Its translation: CAWSDDSLRNQPQHF. Full variable domain (rest looked up from reference TRBV30 and TRBJ1-5): SQTIHQWPATLVQPVGSPLSLECTVEGTSNPNLYWYRQAAGRGLQLLFYSVGIGQISSEVPQNLSASRPQDRQFILSSKKLLLSDSGFYLCAWSDDSLRNQPQHFGDGTRLSIL.